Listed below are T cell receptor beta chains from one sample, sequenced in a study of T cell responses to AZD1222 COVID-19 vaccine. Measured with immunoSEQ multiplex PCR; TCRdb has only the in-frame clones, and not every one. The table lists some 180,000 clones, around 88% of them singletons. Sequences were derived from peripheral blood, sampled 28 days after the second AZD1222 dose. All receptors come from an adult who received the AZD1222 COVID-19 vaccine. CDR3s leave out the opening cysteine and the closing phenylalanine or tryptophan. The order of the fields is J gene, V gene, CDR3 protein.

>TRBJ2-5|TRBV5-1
ASSLPLAGAETQY
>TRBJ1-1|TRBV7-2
ASSPGQLNTEAF
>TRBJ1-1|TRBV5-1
ASSPLGQGLNTEAF
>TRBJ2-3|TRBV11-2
ASSWGWRGTDTQY
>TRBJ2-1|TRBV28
ASSLVTGGRNEQF
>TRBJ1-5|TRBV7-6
ASSLGEQGGNQPQH
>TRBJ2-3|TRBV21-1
ASSKGGPAYRRTDTQY
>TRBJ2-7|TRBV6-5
ASRGNAEY
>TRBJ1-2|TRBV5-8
ASSLLNLQGALGGYT
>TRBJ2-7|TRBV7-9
ASSPGGGSYEQY
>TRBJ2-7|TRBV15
ATSPRINYEQY
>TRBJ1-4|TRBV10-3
AISEYNEKLF
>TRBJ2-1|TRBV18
ASSTVNNEQF
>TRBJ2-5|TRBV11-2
ASSRTSAGKETQY
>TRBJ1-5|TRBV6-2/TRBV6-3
ASSTTRYSGTGGLNQPQH
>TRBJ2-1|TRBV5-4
ASSRGSLRGNNEQF
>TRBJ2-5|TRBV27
ASSTPLTGQETQY
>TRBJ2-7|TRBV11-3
ASSPSPGVEQY
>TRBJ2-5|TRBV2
ASRWGLETQY
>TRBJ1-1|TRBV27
ASSLGWGEAF
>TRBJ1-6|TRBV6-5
ASSYSGRNSPLH
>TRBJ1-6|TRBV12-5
ASGSDIAPLH
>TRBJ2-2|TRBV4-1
ASSLGLDTGELF
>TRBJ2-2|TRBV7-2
ASSPRALATGELF
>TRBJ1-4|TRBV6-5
ASTKAGAKEKLF
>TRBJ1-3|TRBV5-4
ASSSPGGNTIY
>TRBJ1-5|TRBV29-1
SVDRTGSNQPQH
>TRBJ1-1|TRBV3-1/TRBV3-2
ASSQWVNTEAF
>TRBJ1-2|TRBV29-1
SVDGGLNYGYT
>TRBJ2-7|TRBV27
ASKGSGGSYEQY
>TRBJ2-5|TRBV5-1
ASSLRGTGEETQY
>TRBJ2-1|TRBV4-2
ASSLSGGGDSEQF
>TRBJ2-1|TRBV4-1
ASSLAGGDGNEQF
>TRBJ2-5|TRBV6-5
ASSYARGGGETQY